Listed here is a single TCR beta chain. What it binds is not known. The use of a sample-barcoded 5' primer and a J-beta primer mix characterized a second PCR of about 6 to 11 cycles. In TCRdb, the 5' RACE reads were re-called with MiXCR into one record per CDR3 protein. Here the sample spans about 760,000 distinct CDR3 sequences, just over 55% being singletons. V was cut by 4 bases and J by 2 bases, with 15 bases left in between. Germline assignment: CDR1 SGDLS and CDR2 YYNGEE. The CDR3 is 15 residues long. This sample was included in a study of blood T cells in healthy people across ages. Study-level findings and limits: Comparison with aged donors showed that long-lived donors had more naive CD4+ cells and higher diversity. Naive and antigen-experienced cells could not be conclusively compared, given unsorted PBMCs.

The V and J genes are TRBV9 and TRBJ1-1, with no clear D. Material for sequencing was blood. The receptor was isolated from a middle-aged man in good health. CDR3 coding DNA: TGTGCCAGCAGCCGTGCGGACCGAGCAAACACTGAAGCTTTCTTT. Residues: CASSRADRANTEAFF.